This T cell receptor (beta chain) was retrieved from a study of CD8 T cells in ankylosing spondylitis. Study-wide points: From matched ankylosing spondylitis synovial fluid, disease-linked clones were reportedly recovered at significantly enriched levels. One TCR beta motif, made up of 7 or 8 highly homologous variants, appeared characteristic of ankylosing spondylitis blood. Earlier literature documents some of the motif variants in reactive arthritis synovial fluid and blood.

This CDR3 contains 12 residues. Losses at the gene ends were 7 bases for V and 3 bases for J; bases not matched to a gene: 2. CDR1 and CDR2 from the germline V gene are SQVTM and ANQGSEA. Each TCR beta library was made by quantitative 5'-RACE that incorporated molecular barcodes. A single record per CDR3 protein comes from TCRdb applying MiXCR to the 5' RACE reads. Among about 800,000 distinct CDR3 sequences listed, 12% were seen once. There are many counts of this clonotype. The antigen is unknown. This rearrangement joins TRBV29-1 to TRBJ2-3; 9 bases fit TRBD2. The specimen sequenced was blood, either unsorted or a sorted T cell fraction (not recorded which). The source of this sequence is a male donor with ankylosing spondylitis. The CDR3 nucleotides read TGCAGCGGGAGCGGGGGGACAGATACGCAGTATTTT. The encoded protein is CSGSGGTDTQYF.